This is a list of T cell receptor beta chains from one sample in a study of identical twins. TCRdb fed the 5' RACE reads into MiXCR, producing one record per CDR3 protein. This table has about 470,000 distinct CDR3 sequences, 24% appearing once. These data also featured in a second study, about T cells expressing NK-cell markers.

Source material: CD4+ T cells sorted from blood. These receptors originate from a woman in her late teens or twenties in good health. CDR3s include the opening cysteine and the closing phenylalanine or tryptophan. D genes are given only for firm matches. The size of a clone is reported for some rows only, either as once, few or many, or as a class for expanded clones.

CDR3nt	CDR3aa	abundance	len	j_gene	d_gene	v_gene
TGTCAAGTAAACCCCAACACCGGGGAGCTGTTTTTT	CQVNPNTGELFF	.	12	TRBJ2-2	.	TRBV7-9
TGCGCCAGCCAAGGACAGGGTGATTCACCCCTCCACTTT	CASQGQGDSPLHF	few	13	TRBJ1-6	TRBD1	TRBV5-1
TGTGCCAGCGTAAGCGGCCTATCCTACGAGCAGTACTTC	CASVSGLSYEQYF	few	13	TRBJ2-7	.	TRBV6-2/TRBV6-3
TGTGCCAGCAGCTTAAAGGCTAGCGGGAGTTACGAGCAGTACTTC	CASSLKASGSYEQYF	.	15	TRBJ2-7	TRBD2	TRBV7-2
TGCAGTGCTAGAGCTCTAGCGGGGGGTGGTATTGAGACCCAGTACTTC	CSARALAGGGIETQYF	.	16	TRBJ2-5	TRBD2	TRBV20-1
TGTGCCAGCAGTCAAGTAGCGGGGAACACCGGGGAGCTGTTTTTT	CASSQVAGNTGELFF	.	15	TRBJ2-2	TRBD2	TRBV6-1
TGCAGCCTAAATTCACCCGGGGACTATGGCTACACCTTC	CSLNSPGDYGYTF	.	13	TRBJ1-2	.	TRBV29-1
TGTGCCAGCAGCGGGAACGGACAGGGCAATCAGCCCCAGCATTTT	CASSGNGQGNQPQHF	.	15	TRBJ1-5	TRBD1	TRBV5-6
TGCAGTGCTAGAGTTTGGGGTAGGGACAATCAGCCCCAGCATTTT	CSARVWGRDNQPQHF	.	15	TRBJ1-5	.	TRBV20-1
TGCGCCAGCATGTCAGGGACAGATCAAGAGACCCAGTACTTC	CASMSGTDQETQYF	.	14	TRBJ2-5	TRBD1	TRBV5-1
TGTGCCAGCAGCTTAGTATATAAGGGGCCAAACACCGGGGAGCTGTTTTTT	CASSLVYKGPNTGELFF	few	17	TRBJ2-2	.	TRBV11-2
TGTGCCAGCACCGACAGGAGAATGGCTTATTCACCCCTCCACTTT	CASTDRRMAYSPLHF	.	15	TRBJ1-6	.	TRBV7-2
TGTGCCAGCAGGCCTCAGGGGAATCAGCCCCAGCATTTT	CASRPQGNQPQHF	few	13	TRBJ1-5	.	TRBV2
TGTGCCAGCAGCCTACCCCCCCGTGTTCAGGGGCGCACCGGGGAGCTGTTTTTT	CASSLPPRVQGRTGELFF	.	18	TRBJ2-2	.	TRBV11-1
TGTGCCAGCAGCCAATGGATCGAGCAGTACTTC	CASSQWIEQYF	.	11	TRBJ2-7	.	TRBV3-1
TGTGCCAGCAGCTTTCCGGGACAGGACTACTATGGCTACACCTTC	CASSFPGQDYYGYTF	.	15	TRBJ1-2	TRBD1	TRBV7-8
TGCGCCAGCAGCTGGAGGGCAGGTGGAACCCATGGCTACACCTTC	CASSWRAGGTHGYTF	.	15	TRBJ1-2	.	TRBV5-1
TGTGCCAGCACCCCCCTCCGCGGGGTCAATGAGCAGTTCTTC	CASTPLRGVNEQFF	many	14	TRBJ2-1	.	TRBV11-2
TGTGCCAGCAGCAGGGGGAGGTGGTCAGATACGCAGTATTTT	CASSRGRWSDTQYF	few	14	TRBJ2-3	.	TRBV11-2
TGCAGTGCTACGGACAGGGGTGGGACCGGGGAGCTGTTTTTT	CSATDRGGTGELFF	.	14	TRBJ2-2	TRBD1	TRBV20-1
TGTGCCAGCAGCTTAGGATACGGAGAGACCCAGTACTTC	CASSLGYGETQYF	.	13	TRBJ2-5	.	TRBV7-2
TGTGCCAGTAGTTCTCGGCTACGCAATGAGCAGTTCTTC	CASSSRLRNEQFF	.	13	TRBJ2-1	.	TRBV19
TGTGCCAGCAGCCCTTACCCGGGTATTACCTACGAGCAGTACTTC	CASSPYPGITYEQYF	few	15	TRBJ2-7	.	TRBV7-2
TGTGCCAGCAGCGTAGGCTCTAGTGAAAGCGCGGATACGCAGTATTTT	CASSVGSSESADTQYF	.	16	TRBJ2-3	.	TRBV9
TGTGCCACCCGGCGGGCAAGCGGCTACACCTTC	CATRRASGYTF	.	11	TRBJ1-2	.	TRBV6-2/TRBV6-3
TGTGCCACCCGGGGAACAGAAAGAGCTTTCTTT	CATRGTERAFF	.	11	TRBJ1-1	.	TRBV10-3
TGTGCTAGCAGCCCAGGACTAGATACCACAGATACGCAGTATTTT	CASSPGLDTTDTQYF	.	15	TRBJ2-3	TRBD2	TRBV7-7
TGTGCCAGCAGCACGGGTAGCGAGGGGGTACTGTTTTTT	CASSTGSEGVLFF	.	13	TRBJ1-4	.	TRBV6-1
TGCGCCAGCAGCCGTAGCGGGAGCTCCTACAATGAGCAGTTCTTC	CASSRSGSSYNEQFF	many	15	TRBJ2-1	TRBD2	TRBV12-3/TRBV12-4
TGTGCCGGCGGGACTGAACCCAACACTGAAGCTTTCTTT	CAGGTEPNTEAFF	.	13	TRBJ1-1	.	TRBV6-6
TGCAGTGCTAGTAAGCTAGCGAACTACGAGCAGTACTTC	CSASKLANYEQYF	few	13	TRBJ2-7	.	TRBV20-1
TGCGCCAGCGGGGGGAAGACTACCTCCTACAATGAGCAGTTCTTC	CASGGKTTSYNEQFF	few	15	TRBJ2-1	.	TRBV5-1
TGTGCCAGCAGCTTGGATCAGGGTTCCCGAGAAGCTTTCTTT	CASSLDQGSREAFF	.	14	TRBJ1-1	.	TRBV5-4
TGCAGTGCGCTTGCAGGCTCCTACAATGAGCAGTTCTTC	CSALAGSYNEQFF	few	13	TRBJ2-1	.	TRBV20-1
TGTGCCAGCAGTCCCGGACAGGGCGGATACCAAGCTTTCTTT	CASSPGQGGYQAFF	.	14	TRBJ1-1	TRBD1	TRBV12-3/TRBV12-4
TGTGCCAGCAGCTTAGGAGCGGGAAGCTCCTACAATGAGCAGTTCTTC	CASSLGAGSSYNEQFF	many	16	TRBJ2-1	TRBD2	TRBV7-9
TGCGCCAGCAGTGAAAGGGCAGGTGGTACCGAGACCCAGTACTTC	CASSERAGGTETQYF	.	15	TRBJ2-5	.	TRBV10-2
TGCGCCAGCAGCTTGGTCGGTGGCGGGATTAACACTGAAGCTTTCTTT	CASSLVGGGINTEAFF	.	16	TRBJ1-1	.	TRBV5-1
TGTGCCATCAGTGAGTCAGGCGGGATCTACAATGAGCAGTTCTTC	CAISESGGIYNEQFF	once	15	TRBJ2-1	.	TRBV10-3
TGTGCCAGCAGTCGTACAGGTCCCTCCTACGAGCAGTACTTC	CASSRTGPSYEQYF	few	14	TRBJ2-7	.	TRBV6-1
TGCAGTGCTAGAGATCCGGGAGGACTAGCGGGATACTACAATGAGCAGTTCTTC	CSARDPGGLAGYYNEQFF	.	18	TRBJ2-1	TRBD2	TRBV20-1
TGTGCCAGCAGCTCGATGACCAGGGCGGGGGAGACCCAGTACTTC	CASSSMTRAGETQYF	.	15	TRBJ2-5	.	TRBV5-8
TGTGCCATCAGAGGTAGTGACAAGGAGTTCTTC	CAIRGSDKEFF	.	11	TRBJ2-1	.	TRBV10-3
TGTGCCAGCAGTAGCCCCTCCCTCCATGGCTACACCTTC	CASSSPSLHGYTF	many	13	TRBJ1-2	.	TRBV6-1
TGCAGTGCTAGAGACCTAGCGGGGGGGCACGAGCAGTTCTTC	CSARDLAGGHEQFF	.	14	TRBJ2-1	TRBD2	TRBV20-1
TGCAGTGCAGGGCAACTCACAGATACGCAGTATTTT	CSAGQLTDTQYF	.	12	TRBJ2-3	.	TRBV20-1
TGTGCCAGCAGTCACCAACAGTTCTTC	CASSHQQFF	.	9	TRBJ2-1	.	TRBV6-1
TGCAGTGCTCCCCGACAGGGGGCACGGGAGACCCAGTACTTC	CSAPRQGARETQYF	.	14	TRBJ2-5	TRBD1	TRBV20-1
TGCAGTGCTTTAGGACAGGCCGCCTACGAGCAGTACTTC	CSALGQAAYEQYF	few	13	TRBJ2-7	TRBD1	TRBV20-1
TGTGCCAGCAGTCAGAGCTGGAGGGGAACTCTTAATTCACCCCTCCACTTT	CASSQSWRGTLNSPLHF	few	17	TRBJ1-6	.	TRBV6-1